What follows are 9 T cell receptor beta chains derived from one specimen sequenced in a study of blood T cell repertoires in COVID-19. Some clones are missing from TCRdb's copy, which holds only in-frame ones; the method was immunoSEQ multiplex PCR. The sample yields roughly 46,000 clones, 88% seen once. The sample consisted of peripheral blood. Source of these receptors: a man aged 45-65 years with active COVID-19.

The chain uses TRBV19 and TRBJ2-7; a weak D match, TRBD2 (5 bases). This CDR3 is 14 amino acids long. With 4 bases removed from V and 1 base from J, the gap between germline ends came to 11 bases. Germline CDR1 and CDR2: LNHDA and SQIVND (reference sequence). The CDR3 sequence is CASSTNGVSYEQYF. Here the CDR3 DNA reads TGTGCCAGTAGTACCAACGGGGTTTCCTACGAGCAGTACTTC. The whole variable domain, remainder taken from reference TRBV19 and TRBJ2-7, is DGGITQSPKYLFRKEGQNVTLSCEQNLNHDAMYWYRQDPGQGLRLIYYSQIVNDFQKGDIAEGYSVSREKKESFPLTVTSAQKNPTAFYLCASSTNGVSYEQYFGPGTRLTVT.

The chain carries TRBV3-1 (or the pseudogene TRBV3-2) and TRBJ2-7; D remains ambiguous. Germline CDR1 reads LGHDT; CDR2 reads YNNKEL (reference sequence). Trimming took off 6 bases at V and 4 bases at J, with 10 bases between the two ends. This CDR3 has 12 residues. The CDR3 loop reads CASSPSLYEQYF. The CDR3 DNA follows: TGTGCCAGCAGTCCTTCCCTGTACGAGCAGTACTTC.

This clone came up once. The chain joins TRBV2 to TRBJ2-7, with D unclear. CDR1 and CDR2 (germline): SNHLY, FYNNEI. Trimming removed 5 bases from V and 3 bases from J, with 5 bases in between. The CDR3 length is 11 residues. CDR3 nucleotides: TGTGCCAGCAGTCTAGACTACGAGCAGTACTTC. Its protein product is CASSLDYEQYF.

There are a few counts of this clone. The chain recombines TRBV18 with TRBJ1-5; 7 positions agree with TRBD1. Germline V gives CDR1 KGHSH, CDR2 LQKENI. The J segment lost 2 bases and the V segment lost 3 bases, leaving 7 bases of the junction unmatched. This CDR3 contains 16 residues. This chain's CDR3 is CASSPGKGTGNQPQHF. In nucleotides, the CDR3 is TGTGCCAGCTCACCGGGGAAAGGGACAGGCAATCAGCCCCAGCATTTT.

This chain uses TRBV14 with TRBJ2-3; a possible D gene is TRBD2 (5 bases). Germline V gene data show CDR1 as SGHDN and CDR2 as FVKESK. Trimming removed 2 bases from V and 0 bases from J, with 12 bases in between. CDR3 length: 16 residues. CDR3 amino acids: CASSQKGGWSTDTQYF. In nucleotides, the CDR3 is TGTGCCAGCAGCCAAAAAGGCGGGTGGAGCACAGATACGCAGTATTTT. Looking up the rest from reference TRBV14 and TRBJ2-3 gives the full variable domain: EAGVTQFPSHSVIEKGQTVTLRCDPISGHDNLYWYRRVMGKEIKFLLHFVKESKQDESGMPNNRFLAERTGGTYSTLKVQPAELEDSGVYFCASSQKGGWSTDTQYFGPGTRLTVL.

The genes are TRBV4-1 and TRBJ2-7; D is undetermined. There are 13 residues in the CDR3. Germline CDR1 is MGHRA and CDR2 is YSYEKL. V shed 3 bases and J shed 5 bases, with 11 bases lying between them. This chain's CDR3 is CASSHDSFDEQYF. The CDR3 DNA is TGCGCCAGCAGCCACGACTCCTTTGACGAGCAGTACTTC.

This rearrangement joins TRBV6-1 to TRBJ2-4; a weak D match, TRBD2 (5 bases). The CDR3 has 16 residues. The germline V gene has CDR1 MNHNS and CDR2 SASEGT. The V end was cut by 1 base, the J end by 0 bases, with 10 bases between. DNA of the CDR3: TGTGCCAGCAGTGAAGTCCTAGCTGTAGCCAAAAACATTCAGTACTTC. Its translation is CASSEVLAVAKNIQYF.

V is TRBV6-5 and J is TRBJ1-6; 10 bases line up with TRBD1. After removal of 2 bases from V and 8 bases from J, the junction contained 3 bases not matched to a gene. The germline V gene has CDR1 MNHEY and CDR2 SVGAGI. The CDR3 consists of 15 residues. In nucleotides, the CDR3 is TGTGCCAGCAGTTACGGGGACAGGGGAGATTCACCCCTCCACTTT. Its translation is CASSYGDRGDSPLHF.

V and J are TRBV18 and TRBJ2-1, with 7 bases lining up with TRBD1. CDR1 is KGHSH and CDR2 is LQKENI in the germline V gene. This CDR3 comprises 13 residues. The trim removed 3 bases at V and 4 bases at J, leaving 0 bases unmatched. The CDR3 DNA sequence: TGTGCCAGCTCACCGGACAGGTACAATGAGCAGTTCTTC. Its protein is CASSPDRYNEQFF. The whole variable domain, remainder taken from reference TRBV18 and TRBJ2-1, is NAGVMQNPRHLVRRRGQEARLRCSPMKGHSHVYWYRQLPEEGLKFMVYLQKENIIDESGMPKERFSAEFPKEGPSILRIQQVVRGDSAAYFCASSPDRYNEQFFGPGTRLTVL.